The subject of this entry is one TCR beta chain. These data belong to a study of blood T cell repertoires in COVID-19. Background on the study: The study drew acute and convalescent COVID-19 samples from the United States, Italy and Spain.

Germline CDR1 and CDR2: LGHDT and YNNKEL (reference sequence). Trimming stripped 4 bases from V and 3 bases from J, with 16 bases between. CDR3 length equals 16 residues. The assay was immunoSEQ multiplex PCR, and TCRdb's table has in-frame clones only and misses some. Altogether more than 150,000 clones are present, around 80% being singletons, with the ten largest covering 17%. Individuals aged about 18 to 90 years were recruited from some 26 US areas. Grouping used clinical history reported by participants in a survey and questionnaire. This receptor was identified in a woman between 50 and 59 years old who had recovered from COVID-19. The chain links TRBV3-1 (or the pseudogene TRBV3-2) to TRBJ2-1, with D tentatively TRBD2 (7 bases). Sequencing input: PBMCs or T cells enriched from blood (not recorded which). The CDR3 sequence is CASSLRGARRYNEQFF. The CDR3 DNA follows: TGTGCCAGCAGCCTCCGGGGGGCGCGGCGCTACAATGAGCAGTTCTTC.